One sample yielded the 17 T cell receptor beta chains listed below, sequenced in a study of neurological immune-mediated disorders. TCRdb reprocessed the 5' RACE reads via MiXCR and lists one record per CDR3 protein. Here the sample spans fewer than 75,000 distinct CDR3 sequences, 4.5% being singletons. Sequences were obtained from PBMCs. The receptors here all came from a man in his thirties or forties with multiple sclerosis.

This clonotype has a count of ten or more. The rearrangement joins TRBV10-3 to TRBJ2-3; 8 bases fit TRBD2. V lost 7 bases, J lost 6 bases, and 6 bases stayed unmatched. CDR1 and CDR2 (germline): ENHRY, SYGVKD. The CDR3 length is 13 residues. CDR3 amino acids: CAITGGGLDTQYF. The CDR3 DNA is TGTGCCATCACAGGCGGGGGGTTGGATACGCAGTATTTT.

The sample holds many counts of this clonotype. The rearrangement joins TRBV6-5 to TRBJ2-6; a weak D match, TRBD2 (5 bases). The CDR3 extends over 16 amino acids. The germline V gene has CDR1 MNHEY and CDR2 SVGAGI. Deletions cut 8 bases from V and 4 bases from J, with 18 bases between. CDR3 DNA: TGTGCCAGCGGATACGACGGGGAGACGGGGGCCAACGTCCTGACTTTC. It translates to CASGYDGETGANVLTF.

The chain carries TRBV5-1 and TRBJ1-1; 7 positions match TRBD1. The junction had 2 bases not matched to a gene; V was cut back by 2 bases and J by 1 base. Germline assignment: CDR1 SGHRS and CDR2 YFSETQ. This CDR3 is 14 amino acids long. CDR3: CASSFRDRNTEAFF. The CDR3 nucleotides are TGCGCCAGCAGCTTCCGGGACAGGAACACTGAAGCTTTCTTT.

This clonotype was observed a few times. The CDR3 protein is CASSETSGDTDTQYF. CDR3 nucleotide sequence: TGTGCCAGCAGTGAGACTAGCGGGGACACAGATACGCAGTATTTT. The chain is built from TRBV5-5 and TRBJ2-3; 11 nucleotides line up with TRBD2. In germline, CDR1 is SGHKS, CDR2 YYEKEE (reference sequence). This CDR3 region has 15 residues. V shed 5 bases, J shed 2 bases, and the junction held 4 bases outside the gene matches.

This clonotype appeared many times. The CDR3 nucleotides read TGTGCCAGCAGTTTATCGAAGCAGGGTAACACTGAAGCTTTCTTT. Its protein product is CASSLSKQGNTEAFF. The rearrangement uses TRBV27 and TRBJ1-1; D might be TRBD1 (5 bases). The CDR3 is 15 amino acids. Germline CDR1 reads MNHEY; CDR2 reads SMNVEV (reference sequence). Deletions cut 0 bases from V and 2 bases from J, with 10 bases between.

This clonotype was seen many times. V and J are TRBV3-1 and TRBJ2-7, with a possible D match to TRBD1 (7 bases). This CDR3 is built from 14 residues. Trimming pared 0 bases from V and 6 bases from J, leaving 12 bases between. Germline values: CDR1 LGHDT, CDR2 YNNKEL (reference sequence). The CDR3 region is CASSQDRGAFEQYF. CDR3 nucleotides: TGTGCCAGCAGCCAAGACAGGGGGGCTTTCGAGCAGTACTTC.

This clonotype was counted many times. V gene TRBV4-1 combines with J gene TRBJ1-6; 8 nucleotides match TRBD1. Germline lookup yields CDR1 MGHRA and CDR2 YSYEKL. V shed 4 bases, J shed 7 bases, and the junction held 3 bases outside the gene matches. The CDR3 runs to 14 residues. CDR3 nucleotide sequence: TGCGCCAGCAGCCTCCGACAGGGGAATTCACCCCTCCACTTT. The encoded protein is CASSLRQGNSPLHF.

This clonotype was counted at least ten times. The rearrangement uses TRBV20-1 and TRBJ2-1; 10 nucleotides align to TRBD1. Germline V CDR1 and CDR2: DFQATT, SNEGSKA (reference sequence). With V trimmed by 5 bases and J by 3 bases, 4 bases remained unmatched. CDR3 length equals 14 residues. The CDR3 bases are TGCAGTGCTCCGACAGGGGGCGACTACAATGAGCAGTTCTTC. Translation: CSAPTGGDYNEQFF.

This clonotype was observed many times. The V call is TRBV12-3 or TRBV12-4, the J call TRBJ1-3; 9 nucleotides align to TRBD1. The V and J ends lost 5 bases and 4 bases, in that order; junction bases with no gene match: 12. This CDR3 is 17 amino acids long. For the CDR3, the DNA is TGTGCCAGCAGTGTAACACAGGGGGCTCTTCGAGGAAACACCATATATTTT. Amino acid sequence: CASSVTQGALRGNTIYF.

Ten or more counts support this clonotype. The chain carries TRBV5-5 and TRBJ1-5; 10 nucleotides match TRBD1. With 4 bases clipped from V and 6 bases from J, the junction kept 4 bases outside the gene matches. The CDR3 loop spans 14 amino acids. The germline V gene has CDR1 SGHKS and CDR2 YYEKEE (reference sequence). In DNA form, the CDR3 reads TGTGCCAGCAGCCTGACAGGGGGCGGTCAGCCCCAGCATTTT. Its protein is CASSLTGGGQPQHF.

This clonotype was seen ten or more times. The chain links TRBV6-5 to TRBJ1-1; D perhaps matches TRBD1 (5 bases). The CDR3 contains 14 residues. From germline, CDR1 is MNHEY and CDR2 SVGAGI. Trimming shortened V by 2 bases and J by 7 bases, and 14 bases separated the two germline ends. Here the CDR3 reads CASSYGGFGDEAFF. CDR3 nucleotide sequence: TGTGCCAGCAGTTACGGGGGGTTCGGTGATGAAGCTTTCTTT.

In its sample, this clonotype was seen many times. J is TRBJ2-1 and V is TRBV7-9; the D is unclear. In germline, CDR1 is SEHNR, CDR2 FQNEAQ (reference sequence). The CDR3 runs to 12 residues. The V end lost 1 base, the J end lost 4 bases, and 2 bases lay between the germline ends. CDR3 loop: CASSLGYNEQFF. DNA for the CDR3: TGTGCCAGCAGCTTAGGGTACAATGAGCAGTTCTTC.

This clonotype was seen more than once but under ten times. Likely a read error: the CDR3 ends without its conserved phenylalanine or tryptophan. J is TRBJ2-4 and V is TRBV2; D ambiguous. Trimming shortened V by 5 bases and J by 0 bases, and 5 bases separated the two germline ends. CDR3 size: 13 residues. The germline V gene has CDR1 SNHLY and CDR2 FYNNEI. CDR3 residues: CASSILAKNIQYI. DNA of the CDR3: TGTGCCAGCAGTATTCTAGCCAAAAACATTCAGTACATC.

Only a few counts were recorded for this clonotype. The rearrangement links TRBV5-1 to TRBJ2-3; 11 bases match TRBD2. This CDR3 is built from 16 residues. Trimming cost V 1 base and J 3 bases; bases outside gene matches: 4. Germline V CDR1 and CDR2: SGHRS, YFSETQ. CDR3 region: CASSLTSGGGTDTQYF. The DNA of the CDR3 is TGCGCCAGCAGCTTGACTAGCGGGGGAGGTACAGATACGCAGTATTTT.

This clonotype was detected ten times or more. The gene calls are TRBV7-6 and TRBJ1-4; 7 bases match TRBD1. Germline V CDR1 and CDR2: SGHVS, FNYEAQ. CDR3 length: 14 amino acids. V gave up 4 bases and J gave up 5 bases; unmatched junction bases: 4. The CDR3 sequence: CASSSGGVNEKLFF. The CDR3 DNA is TGTGCCAGCAGCTCAGGGGGGGTGAATGAAAAACTGTTTTTT.

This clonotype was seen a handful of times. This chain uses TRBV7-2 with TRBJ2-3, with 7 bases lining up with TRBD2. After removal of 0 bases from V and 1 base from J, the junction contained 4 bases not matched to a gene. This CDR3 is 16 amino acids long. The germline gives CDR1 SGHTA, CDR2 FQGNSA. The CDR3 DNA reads TGTGCCAGCAGCTTAGCGACTAGCCGACGCACAGATACGCAGTATTTT. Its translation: CASSLATSRRTDTQYF.

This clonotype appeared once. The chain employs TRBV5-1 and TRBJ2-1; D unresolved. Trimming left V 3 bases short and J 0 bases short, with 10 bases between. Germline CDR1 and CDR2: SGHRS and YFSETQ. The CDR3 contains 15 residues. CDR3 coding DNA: TGCGCCAGCAGCTCCCCTCGGAGCTCCTACAATGAGCAGTTCTTC. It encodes CASSSPRSSYNEQFF.